Presented here are 28 T cell receptor beta chains from one specimen sequenced in a study of beta chain features in type 1 diabetes. Sequenced material consisted of expressed TCRB transcripts (all of the isolated RNA was reverse transcribed). Sequencing used immunoSEQ multiplex PCR; TCRdb keeps in-frame clones, though not all of them. The table lists some 350,000 clones, approximately 13% of them singletons. No cognate antigen is known for these TCRs. The study, taken as a whole, reports: TCRB CDR3s from Type 1 diabetes patients were moderately but significantly shorter in all four CD4+ subsets.

The sequenced sample consisted of naive CD4+ T cells from blood. The receptors shown here come from a woman aged 18-30 years with type 1 diabetes.

The chain uses TRBV4-3 and TRBJ2-3; 14 positions match TRBD2. V was pared by 3 bases and J by 0 bases, with 11 bases of the junction left unmatched. In germline, CDR1 is LGHNA, CDR2 YSLEER. The CDR3 covers 20 residues. CDR3 loop: CASSQNLGGLAGGSTDTQYF. The CDR3 nucleotides are TGCGCCAGCAGCCAGAACCTTGGAGGACTAGCGGGAGGCAGCACAGATACGCAGTATTTT.

The V gene is TRBV6-1, the J gene TRBJ1-1; D possibly corresponds to TRBD1 (5 bases). The germline V gene has CDR1 MNHNS and CDR2 SASEGT. The V and J ends lost 4 bases and 1 base respectively, with 10 bases between them. CDR3 length equals 14 residues. CDR3 protein: CASSGGLPNTEAFF. CDR3 DNA: TGTGCCAGCAGTGGGGGACTTCCGAACACTGAAGCTTTCTTT.

This clone was observed at least ten times. CDR3 DNA: TGCAGCGTTGAACTAGCGGGAGGTGGAGATGAGCAGTTCTTC. Its protein product is CSVELAGGGDEQFF. This chain uses TRBV29-1 with TRBJ2-1; 11 bases are shared with TRBD2. V shed 2 bases, J shed 8 bases, and the junction held 5 bases outside the gene matches. CDR3 length: 14 residues. Germline lookup yields CDR1 SQVTM and CDR2 ANQGSEA.

The chain uses TRBV30 and TRBJ2-1, with 12 nucleotides matching TRBD2. V shed 3 bases and J 4 bases; nucleotides not matched to a gene: 13. In germline, CDR1 is GTSNPN, CDR2 SVGIG (reference sequence). This CDR3 comprises 18 residues. CDR3 sequence reads: CAWSDEGLAGGLYNEQFF. The CDR3 coding sequence is TGTGCCTGGAGCGACGAGGGGCTAGCGGGAGGGCTATACAATGAGCAGTTCTTC.

The table lists this clone with a few counts. The chain has TRBV7-8 and TRBJ2-5; D may be TRBD1 (6 bases). V was clipped by 2 bases and J by 1 base, with 17 bases between them. Germline lookup yields CDR1 SGHVS and CDR2 FQNEAQ. CDR3 length: 17 residues. CDR3 loop: CASSLQAGALLQETQYF. DNA for the CDR3: TGTGCCAGCAGCTTACAAGCAGGGGCTCTCCTCCAAGAGACCCAGTACTTC. The variable domain in full, with the rest retrieved from reference TRBV7-8 and TRBJ2-5, is GAGVSQSPRYKVAKRGQDVALRCDPISGHVSLFWYQQALGQGPEFLTYFQNEAQLDKSGLPSDRFFAERPEGSVSTLKIQRTQQEDSAVYLCASSLQAGALLQETQYFGPGTRLLVL.

The J gene is TRBJ2-5, the V gene TRBV9; 14 bases match TRBD2. The germline V gene encodes CDR1 SGDLS and CDR2 YYNGEE. The CDR3 is 16 amino acids. The trim removed 1 base at V and 3 bases at J, leaving 2 bases unmatched. This chain's CDR3 is CASSVRGLAGEETQYF. CDR3 sequence (DNA): TGTGCCAGCAGCGTACGGGGACTAGCGGGAGAAGAGACCCAGTACTTC.

This clone was observed a handful of times. The rearrangement uses TRBV10-3 and TRBJ2-1; TRBD2 matches 12 bases. Trimming at V came to 6 bases and at J to 5 bases, leaving 5 bases not matched to a gene. Germline loops: CDR1 ENHRY, CDR2 SYGVKD. The CDR3 is 15 amino acids. The chain's CDR3 is CAIRRTSGMDNEQFF. DNA for the CDR3: TGTGCCATCAGACGGACTAGCGGGATGGACAATGAGCAGTTCTTC.

This sequence joins TRBV5-1 and TRBJ1-2, with 7 bases aligning to TRBD1. The CDR3 runs 14 residues. Germline V gene data show CDR1 as SGHRS and CDR2 as YFSETQ. The ends lost 4 bases at V and 4 bases at J; junction bases unmatched: 7. The CDR3 region is CASSAGQGGYGYTF. In DNA, the CDR3 is TGCGCCAGCAGCGCTGGTCAGGGGGGCTATGGCTACACCTTC.

The chain is built from TRBV7-9 and TRBJ2-3; 9 nucleotides match TRBD2. The CDR3 sequence is 16 residues long. The germline V gene encodes CDR1 SEHNR and CDR2 FQNEAQ (reference sequence). J was trimmed by 2 bases and V by 3 bases; bases with no gene match: 6. CDR3 DNA: TGTGCCAGCAGCTTCCTAGCGGGAACGCACACAGATACGCAGTATTTT. As protein: CASSFLAGTHTDTQYF.

This clone has a handful of counts. The rearrangement links TRBV4-2 to TRBJ2-1; 14 bases map to TRBD2. Trimming cost V 3 bases and J 7 bases; bases outside gene matches: 5. The CDR3 runs 16 residues. CDR1 is LGHNA, CDR2 YNFKEQ, per germline. CDR3 DNA sequence: TGTGCCAGCAGCCAGGTGACTAGCGGGAGGGCGAATGAGCAGTTCTTC. As protein: CASSQVTSGRANEQFF.

This clone came up a few times. J is TRBJ2-3 and V is TRBV5-1; no clear D gene. The germline V gene has CDR1 SGHRS and CDR2 YFSETQ. The CDR3 is 14 amino acids. Deletions cut 3 bases from V and 2 bases from J, with 10 bases between. The CDR3 loop is CASSSPATTDTQYF. The CDR3 DNA reads TGCGCCAGCAGCTCCCCAGCGACCACAGATACGCAGTATTTT.

This clone was seen a few times. This sequence joins TRBV19 and TRBJ2-5; 7 bases map to TRBD1. Germline V lookup: CDR1 LNHDA, CDR2 SQIVND (reference sequence). The V and J ends lost 1 base and 3 bases, in that order; junction bases with no gene match: 2. There are 14 residues in the CDR3. Here the CDR3 DNA reads TGTGCCAGTAGTATAGGAGACAGGGAAGAGACCCAGTACTTC. This translates into CASSIGDREETQYF.

This clone was observed a few times. The chain combines TRBV11-1 with TRBJ2-7; TRBD2 aligns across 9 bases. Germline assignment: CDR1 SGHAT and CDR2 FQDESV (reference sequence). The CDR3 contains 14 residues. V was pared by 4 bases and J by 2 bases, with 3 bases of the junction left unmatched. CDR3 DNA: TGTGCCAGCAGCTGGATAGCGGGAGCCTACGAGCAGTACTTC. Amino acids: CASSWIAGAYEQYF.

This clone has only a few counts. This CDR3 reads CAWGRRGLNTEAFF. CDR3 nucleotide sequence: TGTGCCTGGGGCCGCCGCGGGCTCAACACTGAAGCTTTCTTT. The rearrangement joins TRBV30 to TRBJ1-1; D unresolved. Germline assignment: CDR1 GTSNPN and CDR2 SVGIG (reference sequence). V lost 5 bases and J 2 bases, leaving 15 bases between the germline ends. The CDR3 is made up of 14 amino acids.

This clone was observed a few times. J is TRBJ2-7 and V is TRBV11-2; a possible D gene is TRBD1 (5 bases). The CDR3 has 15 amino acids. Germline CDR1 SGHAT, CDR2 FQNNGV. The ends were cut back, 1 base at V and 2 bases at J, with 12 bases in the middle. CDR3 amino acids: CASSLARQGPYEQYV. The DNA of the CDR3 is TGTGCCAGCAGCTTAGCGCGGCAGGGCCCCTACGAGCAGTACGTC.

This clone was detected only a few times. The rearrangement links TRBV19 to TRBJ1-2, with no clear D. This CDR3 contains 12 residues. V shed 8 bases and J shed 4 bases, with 11 bases lying between them. Germline V CDR1 and CDR2: LNHDA, SQIVND (reference sequence). The CDR3 DNA reads as TGTGCCAGTCGGCACACAGTCTATGGCTACACCTTC. Translated, it gives CASRHTVYGYTF.

This clone was observed a few times. The chain recombines TRBV30 with TRBJ1-5; no clear D. The CDR3 has 14 amino acids. Trimming left V 1 base short and J 9 bases short, with 16 bases between. Germline loops: CDR1 GTSNPN, CDR2 SVGIG (reference sequence). CDR3 nucleotide sequence: TGTGCCTGGAGTGCGGGAACGCAAGAGCGGCCCCAGCATTTT. Translated, it gives CAWSAGTQERPQHF.

V usage is TRBV6-6 and J usage is TRBJ1-1; 7 bases are a match to TRBD1. Trimming cost V 4 bases and J 5 bases; bases outside gene matches: 1. Germline lookup yields CDR1 MNHNY and CDR2 SVGAGI (reference sequence). CDR3 length: 12 amino acids. The CDR3 reads CASSLTGTEAFF. The CDR3 nucleotides are TGTGCCAGCAGTTTGACAGGGACTGAAGCTTTCTTT.

There are a few counts of this clone. This chain connects TRBV2 to TRBJ2-7, with 8 positions matching TRBD1. The germline V gene has CDR1 SNHLY and CDR2 FYNNEI. This CDR3 is built from 18 residues. V was pared by 5 bases and J by 6 bases, with 21 bases of the junction left unmatched. The CDR3 is CASSTRSGQGLGLSEQYF. CDR3 nucleotides: TGTGCCAGCAGTACCAGAAGTGGACAGGGTTTGGGGTTGAGCGAGCAGTACTTC.

The chain uses TRBV7-2 and TRBJ2-7; TRBD2 aligns across 10 bases. V shed 5 bases and J 5 bases; nucleotides not matched to a gene: 12. The CDR3 is 16 amino acids. Germline loops: CDR1 SGHTA, CDR2 FQGNSA. CDR3 amino acids: CASSTGPSGSWHEQYV. CDR3 coding DNA: TGTGCCAGCAGCACAGGCCCTAGCGGGAGTTGGCACGAGCAGTACGTC.

Here the CDR3 reads CASSLGLTSGRAKDTQYF. CDR3 bases: TGCGCCAGCAGCCTCGGCCTGACTAGCGGGAGGGCCAAAGATACGCAGTATTTT. The V call is TRBV4-3, the J call TRBJ2-3, with 14 bases lining up with TRBD2. Unmatched junction bases numbered 11, after V lost 4 bases and J lost 5 bases. CDR3 size: 18 residues. Germline V lookup: CDR1 LGHNA, CDR2 YSLEER.

The chain carries TRBV28 and TRBJ2-7, with 7 positions matching TRBD2. There are 14 residues in the CDR3. Germline V gene data show CDR1 as MDHEN and CDR2 as SYDVKM. V dropped 2 bases and J dropped 2; count of bases not matched to a gene: 3. CDR3 bases: TGTGCCAGCAGTTTAGGGGGGGGAACCTACGAGCAGTACTTC. Translation gives CASSLGGGTYEQYF.

The chain recombines TRBV27 with TRBJ2-3, with D hard to call. This CDR3 contains 12 residues. V was trimmed by 3 bases and J by 2 bases, leaving 3 bases between them. CDR1 is MNHEY and CDR2 is SMNVEV in the germline V gene (reference sequence). CDR3 sequence reads: CASSFHTDTQYF. The CDR3 region has the DNA TGTGCCAGCAGTTTTCACACAGATACGCAGTATTTT.

The sample holds a few counts of this clone. V and J are TRBV29-1 and TRBJ2-3, with 9 bases matching TRBD1. The CDR3 spans 16 residues. Unmatched junction bases numbered 11, after V lost 2 bases and J lost 5 bases. CDR1 SQVTM and CDR2 ANQGSEA come from the germline V gene. CDR3: CSVEPSGTGFRDTQYF. The CDR3 DNA follows: TGCAGCGTTGAACCCTCCGGGACAGGGTTTAGAGATACGCAGTATTTT.

The gene calls are TRBV18 and TRBJ2-5, with TRBD2 identical over 7 bases. CDR3 length: 13 amino acids. Germline CDR1 and CDR2: KGHSH and LQKENI. The ends lost 2 bases at V and 5 bases at J; junction bases unmatched: 2. The CDR3 here is CASSPGTTETQYF. DNA for the CDR3: TGTGCCAGCTCACCAGGGACTACGGAGACCCAGTACTTC.

The chain carries TRBV29-1 and TRBJ2-7; 10 nucleotides match TRBD2. This CDR3 is 15 amino acids long. V shed 4 bases, J shed 6 bases, and the junction held 12 bases outside the gene matches. In germline, CDR1 is SQVTM, CDR2 ANQGSEA. CDR3 protein: CSVGRLLAGQGEQYF. The CDR3 nucleotides are TGCAGCGTTGGCCGCCTACTAGCGGGACAAGGCGAGCAGTACTTC.

The chain is built from TRBV15 and TRBJ2-6, with D unclear. V dropped 2 bases and J dropped 0 bases, with 14 bases sitting between them. This CDR3 is 18 amino acids long. Germline V CDR1 and CDR2: LNHNV, YYDKDF (reference sequence). This CDR3 reads CATSRPLKFGSGANVLTF. The CDR3 region has the DNA TGTGCCACCAGCAGACCCTTGAAATTCGGCTCTGGGGCCAACGTCCTGACTTTC.

The table lists this clone with a few counts. The CDR3 coding sequence is TGTGCCAGTAGTATAGCGAGAATCTCCTACAATGAGCAGTTCTTC. Protein: CASSIARISYNEQFF. This chain connects TRBV19 to TRBJ2-1; D unclear. Germline V lookup: CDR1 LNHDA, CDR2 SQIVND (reference sequence). V was shortened by 1 base and J by 0 bases, with 7 bases between the two germline ends. This CDR3 region has 15 residues.